This record covers a single TCR beta chain. The antigen is not known. These data come from a study of a mutant IDH1 vaccine in newly diagnosed glioma. Study-level points and caveats: Pseudoprogression looked unconnected to shifts in top peripheral T cell clonotypes.

The time point: week 5, during vaccination. In every dose of vaccine, 300 ug of mutant IDH1 20-mer peptide was given alongside topical imiquimod. Profiling relied on immunoSEQ multiplex PCR, and the TCRdb table lists in-frame clones only, not all of them. The table includes about 30,000 clones, roughly 80% detected once. Looked up from germline, CDR1 is SGHAT and CDR2 is FQNNGV. Deletions cut 5 bases from V and 5 bases from J, with 22 bases between. This CDR3 has 16 amino acids. The chain has TRBV11-2 and TRBJ2-7; possibly TRBD1 or TRBD2 for D (6 bases each). The source was PBMCs, collected from a glioma patient whose treatment included an IDH1 peptide vaccine. The receptor was isolated from a man under 40 with glioma. CDR3 nucleotides: TGTGCCAGCAGCCGAGGGGGGAGCTACCTAGGGAACGAGCAGTACTTC. Its protein is CASSRGGSYLGNEQYF.